A selection of T cell receptor beta chains follows, all from one sample in a study of control samples from healthy donors and cancer patients. The data were produced by immunoSEQ multiplex PCR, yet TCRdb's version contains in-frame clones alone and is incomplete. The data contain fewer than 200,000 clones, about 94% of them singletons. Sequenced input: blood. These receptors were collected from a woman in her sixties or seventies in good health. The CDR3 runs from the conserved cysteine through the conserved F or W. A D gene is named only where the DNA matches it firmly. Size values are once, few and many counts, or a class for expanded clones, and some rows have none.

clone size,J gene,V gene,D gene,CDR3 length,CDR3 DNA,CDR3 protein
NA,TRBJ1-5,TRBV27,NA,16,TGTGCCAGCAGTTTATCTCGGCACCCAGGGGCCCAGCCCCAGCATTTT,CASSLSRHPGAQPQHF
NA,TRBJ1-2,TRBV6-2/TRBV6-3,NA,16,TGTGCCAGCAGTTATTCCTTCGGACAGATAAGGGTTGGCTACACCTTC,CASSYSFGQIRVGYTF
NA,TRBJ2-7,TRBV6-4,TRBD1,13,TGTGCCAGCAGTGGGACAGGGTTGGGCGAGCAGTACTTC,CASSGTGLGEQYF
NA,TRBJ2-5,TRBV7-2,TRBD1,17,TGTGCCAGCAGCCCAAGACAGGGTATAATGGTTGGAGAGACCCAGTACTTC,CASSPRQGIMVGETQYF
NA,TRBJ1-5,TRBV18,NA,12,TGTGCCAGCTCACCGATAGATCAGCCCCAGCATTTT,CASSPIDQPQHF
once,TRBJ2-5,TRBV7-2,NA,14,TGTGCCAGCAGCTTAGCTTCCCTGGGGATCACCCAGTACTTC,CASSLASLGITQYF
NA,TRBJ1-4,TRBV19,NA,16,TGTGCCAGTAGTCCCCTGGGGGGGGTTCATAATGAAAAACTGTTTTTT,CASSPLGGVHNEKLFF
once,TRBJ1-3,TRBV7-2,NA,17,TGTGCCAGCAGCTTAGCGCTAATACTGAACTCTGGAAACACCATATATTTT,CASSLALILNSGNTIYF
NA,TRBJ1-2,TRBV27,NA,16,TGTGCCAGCAGTTTATCGATGGTCCGACTCGGTTATGGCTACACCTTC,CASSLSMVRLGYGYTF
NA,TRBJ1-5,TRBV15,NA,15,TGTGCCACCAGCAGGGAAAAAGGAGGCAATCAGCCCCAGCATTTT,CATSREKGGNQPQHF
NA,TRBJ1-3,TRBV5-1,TRBD1,17,TGCGCCAGCAGCCCAGGACAGGGGCCGATCTCTGGAAACACCATATATTTT,CASSPGQGPISGNTIYF
NA,TRBJ2-1,TRBV4-3,NA,16,TGCGCCAGCAGCCAAACAATATCTATGGGGGGCAATGAGCAGTTCTTC,CASSQTISMGGNEQFF
NA,TRBJ1-1,TRBV29-1,NA,12,TGCAGCGTCTCTGACGGGGGGACTGAAGCTTTCTTT,CSVSDGGTEAFF
NA,TRBJ1-3,TRBV19,TRBD1,15,TGTGCCAGTCAGGACAGGTCTTTCTCTGGAAACACCATATATTTT,CASQDRSFSGNTIYF
NA,TRBJ1-2,TRBV6-1,TRBD1,15,TGTGCCAGCAGTGAGAGGGACAGGGTACCGCAGGGCTACACCTTC,CASSERDRVPQGYTF
NA,TRBJ2-2,TRBV18,NA,13,TGTGCCAGCTCCCGCGGTACCACCGGGGAGCTGTTTTTT,CASSRGTTGELFF